This T cell receptor beta chain is from a study of cytomegalovirus exposure and HLA in healthy donors. With 60 Vbeta and 13 Jbeta primers, the PCR was carried out. Source study methods: Roughly 12 million of about 88 million unique TCR beta chains were shared, per a later count. TCRdb keeps only in-frame clones here, not all; method: immunoSEQ multiplex PCR. V, J and clone size are those of that table, while D and trimming were read from the DNA. Of 90,000 to 95,000 clones in the sample, around 81% were seen once. With 3 bases removed from V and 4 bases from J, the gap between germline ends came to 11 bases. The CDR3 extends over 14 amino acids. Germline lookup yields CDR1 WNHNN and CDR2 SYGVQD (reference sequence). Points from the study as a whole: High specificity and sensitivity for cytomegalovirus status were reported for the classifier. Clonal expansion was found to be greater in HLA-associated TCR beta chains than in equally common others in a later analysis. A later analysis found most CMV-associated TCR beta chains apparently HLA-restricted.

Remarks on this clone: Antigen specificity is unknown.

The sample comprised PBMCs. This TCR came from a man between 18 and 29 years old in good health and CMV-seronegative. This rearrangement joins TRBV10-1 to TRBJ2-3; tentative D call: TRBD2 (7 bases). The CDR3 sequence is CASSDGGGADTQYF. The CDR3 DNA is TGCGCCAGCAGTGACGGCGGGGGCGCAGATACGCAGTATTTT.